These 2 T cell receptor beta chains were all obtained from the same sample, sequenced in a study of monozygotic twins with inflammatory bowel disease. TCRdb re-called the 5' RACE reads, yielding one record per CDR3 amino acid sequence without DNA. In total, the table holds roughly 170,000 distinct CDR3 sequences. The sample consisted of blood. The receptor source for this set is a human donor with ulcerative colitis or Crohn's disease, or a healthy co-twin of an affected twin (not recorded which).

The genes are TRBV20-1 and TRBJ2-2; TCRdb designates TRBD2, a call that cannot be tested without DNA. From germline, CDR1 is DFQATT and CDR2 SNEGSKA (reference sequence). CDR3 length equals 15 residues. CDR3 sequence reads: CSARGDYPNTGELFF.

The chain combines TRBV27 with TRBJ1-1; TCRdb picks TRBD1, but there is no DNA to check that call. In germline, CDR1 is MNHEY, CDR2 SMNVEV (reference sequence). The CDR3 consists of 14 residues. Here the CDR3 reads CASRPRARGTEAFF.